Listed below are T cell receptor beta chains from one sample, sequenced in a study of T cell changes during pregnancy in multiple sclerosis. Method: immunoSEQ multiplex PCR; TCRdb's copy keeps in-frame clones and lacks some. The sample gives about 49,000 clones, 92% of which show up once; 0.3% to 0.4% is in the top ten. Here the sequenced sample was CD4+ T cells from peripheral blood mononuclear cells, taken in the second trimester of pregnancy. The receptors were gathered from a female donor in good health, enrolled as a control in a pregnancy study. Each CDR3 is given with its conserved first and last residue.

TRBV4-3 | CASSQAQNRGRLNTEAFF
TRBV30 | CAWINGPYYGYTF
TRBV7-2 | CASSLAMNTEAFF
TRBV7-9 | CASTLKGGIEGYTF
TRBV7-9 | CASLGSSGNTIYF
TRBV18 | CASSPPSGGENEQFF
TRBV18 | CASSPRTASGANVLTF
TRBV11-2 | CASSFQTGIAGELFF
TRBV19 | CASSIAQAYGYTF
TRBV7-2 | CASSLATGQIYGYTF
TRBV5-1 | CASSLGNRGGPGYEQYF
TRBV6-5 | CASRSDRGLNYGYTF
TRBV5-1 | CASSPSGGGGANVLTF
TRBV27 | CASSQTHGAAEAFF
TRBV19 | CASRRLDSYNEQFF
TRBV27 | CASTSGGEAFF
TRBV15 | CATSRDGGYEQYF
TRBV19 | CASSRANMNYGYTF
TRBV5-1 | CASSGTLAGGRETQYF
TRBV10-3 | CGTGTGGKKEETQYF
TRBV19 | CASTPSPRTGARLNTEAFF
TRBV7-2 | CASSLGTSVFNEQFF
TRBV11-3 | CASSTRTGAMNTEAFF
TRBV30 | CAWSVLEKLFF
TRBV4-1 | CASSQEVTGGEKLFF
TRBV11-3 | CASSQGGEIQETQYF
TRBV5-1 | CASSLGAPGGGETQYF
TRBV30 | CAWRGQTDQPQHF